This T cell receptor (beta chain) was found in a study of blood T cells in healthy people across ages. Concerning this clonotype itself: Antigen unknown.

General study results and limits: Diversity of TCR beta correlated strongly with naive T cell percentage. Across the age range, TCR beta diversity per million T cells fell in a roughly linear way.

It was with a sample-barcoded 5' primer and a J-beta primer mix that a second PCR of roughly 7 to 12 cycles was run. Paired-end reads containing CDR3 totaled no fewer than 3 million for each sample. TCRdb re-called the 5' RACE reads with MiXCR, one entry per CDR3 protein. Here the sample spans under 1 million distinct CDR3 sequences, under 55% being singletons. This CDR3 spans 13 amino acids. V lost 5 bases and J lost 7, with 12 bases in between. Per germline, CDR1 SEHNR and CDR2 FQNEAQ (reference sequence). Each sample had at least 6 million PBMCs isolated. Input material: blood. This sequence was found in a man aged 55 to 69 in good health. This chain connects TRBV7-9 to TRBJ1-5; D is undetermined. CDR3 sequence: CASSVEVDQPQHF. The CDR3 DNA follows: TGTGCCAGCAGCGTAGAGGTAGACCAGCCCCAGCATTTT.